In its sample, the clone carrying this TCR beta chain was seen a few times. The study ran the assay at deep level. Each subset's genomic DNA was split evenly across several immunoSEQ plates. Measured with immunoSEQ multiplex PCR; TCRdb has only the in-frame clones, and not every one. The data show 750,000 to 1,000,000 clones, over 90% seen once. The CDR3 runs to 17 residues. Looked up from germline, CDR1 is SGHRS and CDR2 is YFSETQ. Losses at the gene ends were 4 bases for V and 6 bases for J; bases not matched to a gene: 9. The entry originates in a study of shared clonotypes between healthy human individuals. Study as a whole: Each donor's CD8 memory used one plate, CD8 naive two, each CD4 subset three.

CD8 cells regarded as naive lacked CD45RO, were positively chosen for CCR7, and omitted terminally differentiated effector memory CD45RA+ cells. All participating donors were Caucasian adults from Nashville, Tennessee. The specimen was naive CD8+ T cells sorted from blood. This clonotype originated in a man aged 30 to 39 in good health. The rearrangement joins TRBV5-1 to TRBJ2-2; 13 nucleotides match TRBD2. The CDR3 reads CASSPGLAGSIPGELFF. In DNA, the CDR3 is TGCGCCAGCAGCCCGGGACTAGCGGGAAGTATACCCGGGGAGCTGTTTTTT.